This T cell receptor beta chain was documented in a study of T cells in Graves' hyperthyroidism and ophthalmopathy. This clonotype was detected many times. RNA transcripts yielded amplified TCR beta CDR3 regions. With the HTBI primer set, the TCR CDR3 went through a first round of RT-PCR. TCRdb recomputed calls from the multiplex PCR reads with MiXCR, one row per CDR3 protein. The table lists roughly 300,000 distinct CDR3 sequences, under 30% of them singletons, with about a quarter in the top ten. Diagnoses were established using clinical symptoms, serum thyroxine and TRAb, thyroid ultrasound and orbital computed tomography. The CDR3 has 17 amino acids. Trimming stripped 7 bases from V and 7 bases from J, with 26 bases between.

V and J are TRBV6-7 and TRBJ1-5, with D perhaps TRBD1 (5 bases). TRBV6-7 is annotated as an ORF whose role is uncertain. Sequences were obtained from blood. The TCR comes from a man aged 40-49 years with Graves' hyperthyroidism that later progressed to Graves' ophthalmopathy. DNA for the CDR3: TGTGCCAGCAAGGAGAGTAGGGTGAGGGGATGGGGCCAGCCCCAGCATTTT. This translates into CASKESRVRGWGQPQHF.